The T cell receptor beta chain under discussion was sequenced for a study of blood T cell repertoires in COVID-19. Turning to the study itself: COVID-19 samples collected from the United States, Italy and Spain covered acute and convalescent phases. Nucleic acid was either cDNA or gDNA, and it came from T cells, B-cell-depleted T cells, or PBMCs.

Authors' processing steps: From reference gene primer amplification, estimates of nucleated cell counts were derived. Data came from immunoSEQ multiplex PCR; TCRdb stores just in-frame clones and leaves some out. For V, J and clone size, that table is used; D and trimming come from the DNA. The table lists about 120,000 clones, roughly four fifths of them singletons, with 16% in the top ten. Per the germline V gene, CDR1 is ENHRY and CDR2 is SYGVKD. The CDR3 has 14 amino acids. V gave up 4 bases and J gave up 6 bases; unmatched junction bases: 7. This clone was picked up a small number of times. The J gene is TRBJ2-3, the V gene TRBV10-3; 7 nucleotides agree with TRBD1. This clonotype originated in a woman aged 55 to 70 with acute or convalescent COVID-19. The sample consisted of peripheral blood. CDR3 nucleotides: TGTGCCATCAGTGGACGACAGGGCATGGATACGCAGTATTTT. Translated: CAISGRQGMDTQYF.